This T cell receptor (beta chain) was observed in a study of T cell responses to AZD1222 COVID-19 vaccine. Here immunoSEQ multiplex PCR was the method, and the copy in TCRdb shows in-frame clones only, minus some. The table shows about 150,000 clones, with roughly nine tenths occurring only once. Germline loops: CDR1 PRHDT, CDR2 FYEKMQ (reference sequence). V was pared by 0 bases and J by 0 bases, with 6 bases between. The length of the CDR3 is 14 residues. V usage is TRBV13 and J usage is TRBJ2-7; unclear D gene. Source: peripheral blood, taken on day 0 of AZD1222 vaccination. The source is an adult in good health. The CDR3 reads CASSLGRISYEQYF. CDR3 bases: TGTGCCAGCAGCTTAGGCAGGATCTCCTACGAGCAGTACTTC.